The 15 T cell receptor beta chains below were found in one sample sequenced in a study of T-cell memory formation after mild COVID-19. From the 5' RACE reads, TCRdb called clonotypes with MiXCR, one entry per CDR3 protein. The profile covers 310,000 or so distinct CDR3 sequences, with 15% to 20% appearing a single time and roughly 20% taken by the ten largest. The material sequenced was PBMCs or a T cell subset sorted from them (not recorded which). Source of these receptors: a man between 18 and 35 years old who had mild COVID-19 (a few samples of this study predate the infection). Cell type and time point are not known.

The chain recombines TRBV5-4 with TRBJ2-3; D might be TRBD2 (6 bases). The germline V gene has CDR1 SGHNT and CDR2 YYREEE (reference sequence). This CDR3 is 11 amino acids long. V was trimmed by 7 bases and J by 4 bases, leaving 7 bases between them. The CDR3 sequence: CASGRSDTQYF. CDR3 in DNA: TGTGCCAGCGGGAGGTCAGATACGCAGTATTTT.

This clonotype was observed a few times. The gene calls are TRBV6-5 and TRBJ2-3; D is ambiguous. The CDR3 spans 13 residues. Germline V gene data show CDR1 as MNHEY and CDR2 as SVGAGI. Trimming cost V 2 bases and J 7 bases, with 10 bases left between them. The CDR3 sequence: CASSYRPANTQYF. The CDR3 DNA is TGTGCCAGCAGTTACCGCCCAGCCAATACGCAGTATTTT.

This clonotype was detected only a few times. The rearrangement links TRBV5-1 to TRBJ1-2; possible D gene TRBD1, 5 bases. This CDR3 is built from 14 residues. CDR1 SGHRS and CDR2 YFSETQ come from the germline V gene. Between the trimmed V and J ends, which lost 0 bases and 5 bases, there was a span of 11 bases. Here the CDR3 reads CASSLGRGNYGYTF. DNA of the CDR3: TGCGCCAGCAGCTTGGGTCGGGGGAATTATGGCTACACCTTC.

This clonotype turned up a few times. This chain joins TRBV12-3 or TRBV12-4 and TRBJ2-7; 9 bases line up with TRBD1. CDR3 length: 14 amino acids. Unmatched junction bases numbered 5, after V lost 6 bases and J lost 2 bases. CDR3 residues: CASSKTGGAYEQYF. In nucleotides, the CDR3 is TGTGCCAGCAGCAAGACAGGGGGAGCCTACGAGCAGTACTTC.

This clonotype was counted between two and nine times. V usage is TRBV3-1 and J usage is TRBJ2-3, with 9 bases aligning to TRBD2. The CDR3 totals 17 residues. After removal of 4 bases from V and 4 bases from J, the junction contained 12 bases not matched to a gene. Germline lookup yields CDR1 LGHDT and CDR2 YNNKEL (reference sequence). CDR3 coding DNA: TGTGCCAGCAGCCCCCCGCCTGGCGGGGGGGTGGCAGATACGCAGTATTTT. It is translated as CASSPPPGGGVADTQYF.

This chain uses TRBV12-3 or TRBV12-4 with TRBJ2-5, with 9 bases that match TRBD2. This CDR3 contains 16 residues. V trimming: 2 bases; J trimming: 5 bases; junction bases outside the gene matches: 9. The CDR3 nucleotides read TGTGCCAGCAGTTTACAAGCGGGGGGCCCCCCCGAGACCCAGTACTTC. This codes for CASSLQAGGPPETQYF.

This clonotype came up many times. The chain employs TRBV7-3 and TRBJ2-1, with 9 positions matching TRBD2. V lost 4 bases, J lost 4 bases, and 5 bases stayed unmatched. Germline V CDR1 and CDR2: SGHTA, FQGTGA. The CDR3 spans 15 residues. Written as DNA, the CDR3 is TGTGCCAGCAGCTCTGCGGGGGGGGGTTACAATGAGCAGTTCTTC. Translated: CASSSAGGGYNEQFF.

This clonotype was picked up one time. V usage is TRBV2 and J usage is TRBJ1-5, with D maybe TRBD1 (5 bases). CDR1 is SNHLY, CDR2 FYNNEI, per germline. The CDR3 has 14 amino acids. Trimming removed 4 bases from V and 3 bases from J, with 10 bases in between. CDR3 protein: CASSVLGDNQPQHF. The CDR3 DNA reads as TGTGCCAGCAGTGTTTTAGGGGACAATCAGCCCCAGCATTTT.

This clonotype showed up just a few times. CDR3 region: CASSVVGGWGTDTQYF. Written as DNA, the CDR3 is TGTGCCAGCAGCGTAGTCGGGGGGTGGGGCACAGATACGCAGTATTTT. The chain is built from TRBV9 and TRBJ2-3, with 7 nucleotides matching TRBD2. Looked up from germline, CDR1 is SGDLS and CDR2 is YYNGEE. Unmatched junction bases numbered 5, after V lost 0 bases and J lost 1 base. This CDR3 has 16 amino acids. Full variable domain (remainder filled in from reference TRBV9 and TRBJ2-3): DSGVTQTPKHLITATGQRVTLRCSPRSGDLSVYWYQQSLDQGLQFLIQYYNGEERAKGNILERFSAQQFPDLHSELNLSSLELGDSALYFCASSVVGGWGTDTQYFGPGTRLTVL.

CDR3 nucleotides: TGTGCCAGTAGGGGCCGGGCGGCCACCGGCGAGCAGTACGTC. Protein product: CASRGRAATGEQYV. V and J are TRBV19 and TRBJ2-7, with D uncertain. The V and J ends lost 6 bases and 6 bases respectively, with 18 bases between them. The CDR3 has 14 residues. Germline V CDR1 and CDR2: LNHDA, SQIVND (reference sequence).

This clonotype was seen repeatedly, ten times or more. This chain links TRBV5-6 with TRBJ2-7; tentative D call: TRBD1 (5 bases). This CDR3 is built from 13 residues. The germline CDR1 and CDR2 sequences are SGHDT and YYEEEE. Between the trimmed V and J ends, which lost 1 base and 7 bases, there was a span of 12 bases. The CDR3 sequence is CASSLPAGHEQYF. CDR3 in DNA: TGTGCCAGCAGCTTGCCAGCCGGACATGAGCAGTACTTC.

This chain joins TRBV9 and TRBJ1-2, with D hard to call. The CDR3 extends over 14 amino acids. Germline CDR1 reads SGDLS; CDR2 reads YYNGEE. V lost 0 bases, J lost 4 bases, and 10 bases lay in between. Here the CDR3 reads CASSVVADFYGYTF. CDR3 sequence (DNA): TGTGCCAGCAGCGTAGTCGCAGATTTCTATGGCTACACCTTC.

The chain joins TRBV20-1 to TRBJ2-1; D is unclear. V was cut by 5 bases and J by 4 bases, with 6 bases left in between. Looked up from germline, CDR1 is DFQATT and CDR2 is SNEGSKA (reference sequence). The CDR3 is 11 amino acids. The CDR3 DNA follows: TGCAGTGCTGAGTTATACAATGAGCAGTTCTTC. Encoded protein: CSAELYNEQFF.

This chain joins TRBV12-3 or TRBV12-4 and TRBJ2-5; TRBD2 might be the D (6 bases). The CDR3 is made up of 11 amino acids. V was trimmed by 8 bases and J by 5 bases, leaving 9 bases between them. In nucleotides, the CDR3 is TGTGCCAGCGGGGACTCGGAGACCCAGTACTTC. Protein: CASGDSETQYF.

On this clonotype: The CDR3 does not close with the conserved phenylalanine or tryptophan, likely indicating a read error. The DNA is left out, because the CDR3 cannot be placed on it with certainty; the CDR3 is given as TCRdb lists it. V usage is TRBV6-5 and J usage is TRBJ2-5; TRBD2 is the table's D call, not checked against the DNA. 11 amino acids form the CDR3, both terminal residues included. In germline, CDR1 is MNHEY, CDR2 SVGAGI. The CDR3 here is CASSYSQRGAV.